This TCR beta chain was identified in a study of shared T cell receptors in the human thymus. Using immunoSEQ multiplex PCR, the repertoire was profiled, and TCRdb retains in-frame clones only, with some absent. The repertoire includes about 660,000 clones, approximately 90% of them detected once, and around 0.0099% sits in the top ten. The CDR3 covers 14 residues. CDR1 is MNHNS, CDR2 SASEGT, per germline. Trimming pared 0 bases from V and 5 bases from J, leaving 11 bases between. These sequences were also reported in another study, on human thymus T cells. From that paper: Donors consisted of healthy Finnish infants (having corrective surgery for congenital heart defects). In corrective heart surgery, resections were taken, and these provided the thymus tissue.

Sequences were obtained from thymocytes. This sequence joins TRBV6-1 and TRBJ2-7, with D possibly TRBD1 on 6 matching bases. The sequence was obtained from a boy younger than two with a congenital heart defect. The CDR3 loop is CASSEAGQIHEQYF. CDR3 nucleotides: TGTGCCAGCAGTGAAGCCGGACAGATCCACGAGCAGTACTTC.